This T cell receptor beta chain was recovered during a study of monozygotic twins with inflammatory bowel disease. Study-wide results and limits: Versus healthy twins, IBD patients showed fewer clonotypes shared with others, especially with disease activity. Lower TCRbeta diversity (inverse Simpson) was seen in IBD patients than in healthy co-twins.

Of note for this clonotype: Antigen specificity is unknown.

The germline CDR1 and CDR2 sequences are SGDLS and YYNGEE. This CDR3 comprises 12 residues. The RNA usage for each TCR library was approximately 3.5 ug of total RNA. Addition of UMIs with a 6-nucleotide sample barcode was achieved by template switching. TCRdb re-called the 5' RACE reads and catalogs CDR3 proteins one per entry, DNA excluded. The sample includes over 150,000 distinct CDR3 sequences. Sequenced input: blood. The TCR was taken from a human donor with ulcerative colitis or Crohn's disease, or a healthy co-twin of an affected twin (not recorded which). The rearrangement uses TRBV9 and TRBJ2-1. The CDR3 is CASSIVGNEQFF. Complete variable domain (other parts from reference TRBV9 and TRBJ2-1): DSGVTQTPKHLITATGQRVTLRCSPRSGDLSVYWYQQSLDQGLQFLIQYYNGEERAKGNILERFSAQQFPDLHSELNLSSLELGDSALYFCASSIVGNEQFFGPGTRLTVL.